This TCR beta chain came from a study of cytomegalovirus exposure and HLA in healthy donors (dated by TCRdb to about 2017). Looking at the study overall: A later analysis indicated that the 95 to 150 validation repertoires were generated on the platform also employed for the 670 or so repertoires of the first cohort. The aim of the study was to test whether cataloging public T cell receptors could identify signatures of past pathogen exposure. Along with the roughly 670-subject first cohort, a separate validation cohort of over 90 different subjects was used. The study combined high-throughput TCR immunosequencing, statistical association of individual TCRs with disease status, and machine learning to predict cytomegalovirus infection status.

As for this clone: Its antigen target is currently unknown. Base quality data are lacking; no much larger clone is found one base away.

What the authors observed across the whole study: Cytomegalovirus status was reported to be diagnosed by the classifier with high specificity and sensitivity in both the original and validation cohorts. Most TCR sequences were observed very rarely across donors, whereas some public TCRs were present in many individuals. The authors suggested that the approach could potentially be generalized to other disease states and immunological phenotypes. The study gave a list of 150 to 200 TCR beta chains associated with cytomegalovirus. The validation cohort had no HLA typing available for a later analysis, so co-occurrence within that cohort was assessed over all 120 or so repertoires. In vitro tests confirmed that a few of the cytomegalovirus-associated TCR beta chains recognize cytomegalovirus antigens. Of the cluster scores, 90% to 95% were above 0 in a later analysis, which found that TCRs clustered in the first cohort also tended to co-occur in the 90 to 150 validation repertoires.

Between the V and J ends, shortened by 9 bases and 2 bases respectively, the junction contains 13 bases. From the cysteine through the phenylalanine, the CDR3 covers 13 amino acids. Of all the DNA, just the CDR3 is kept, 39 bases in frame from base 1. Via the germline V gene, CDR1 is MRHNA and CDR2 SNTAGT. Donors formed part of the validation cohort, which comprised about 130 subjects and was distinct from the first cohort of 666 subjects. Receptors were amplified or captured by the immunoSEQ multiplex PCR assay. Concerning the study's data processing: To diagnose cytomegalovirus status from the catalog of TCR beta chain sequences, a statistical classification framework was built. TCRdb took over this immuneACCESS table, retaining in-frame rearrangements with V and J assigned. Such tables are incomplete; in checked studies, under half of the missing clones stem from an unresolved V gene, and the remainder is unexplained. V, J and clone size are taken as reported in that table, and D and trimming were inferred from the DNA itself. This sample has approximately 120,000 clones in its table, and 85% to 90% of those were observed once. Clones ranked in the top ten supply under 2% of the sample.

The source material was PBMCs. This TCR was recovered from a woman between 18 and 29 years old in good health and CMV-seronegative. The chain is made from TRBV6-4 and TRBJ1-1; the best D guess is TRBD1, with 5 bases matching. CDR3 region: CARRTFFNTEAFF. In nucleotides, the sequence is TGTGCCAGAAGGACATTCTTCAACACTGAAGCTTTCTTT.